Below, 21 T cell receptor beta chains from the same sample are listed, as sequenced in a study of blood T cell repertoires in COVID-19. TCRdb keeps only in-frame clones here, not all; method: immunoSEQ multiplex PCR. Among 52,000 or so clones listed, roughly three quarters were seen once. The sample taken for sequencing was peripheral blood. The source of these receptors is a man between 50 and 59 years old with active or convalescent COVID-19.

The chain couples TRBV6-5 to TRBJ1-1; D not resolved. The V end was cut by 6 bases, the J end by 1 base, with 9 bases between. The CDR3 sequence is 13 residues long. The V gene's germline CDR1 is MNHEY and CDR2 SVGAGI. The CDR3 DNA sequence: TGTGCCAGCAGCACCACAGAGAACACTGAAGCTTTCTTT. This translates into CASSTTENTEAFF.

The chain joins TRBV19 to TRBJ2-5, with D tentatively TRBD1 (6 bases). V was trimmed by 6 bases and J by 9 bases, leaving 17 bases between them. Germline loops: CDR1 LNHDA, CDR2 SQIVND (reference sequence). The CDR3 runs to 13 residues. The CDR3 protein is CASSEQGAVAQYF. CDR3 DNA sequence: TGTGCCAGTAGCGAACAGGGCGCCGTGGCCCAGTACTTC. Full variable domain (outside the CDR3, taken from reference TRBV19 and TRBJ2-5): DGGITQSPKYLFRKEGQNVTLSCEQNLNHDAMYWYRQDPGQGLRLIYYSQIVNDFQKGDIAEGYSVSREKKESFPLTVTSAQKNPTAFYLCASSEQGAVAQYFGPGTRLLVL.

The sample holds one count of this clone. V and J are TRBV6-1 and TRBJ2-3, with D uncertain. Germline CDR1 and CDR2: MNHNS and SASEGT. The CDR3 is 15 amino acids. V was trimmed by 1 base and J by 3 bases, leaving 11 bases between them. The CDR3 sequence: CASSEVAPRTDTQYF. Written as DNA, the CDR3 is TGTGCCAGCAGTGAAGTGGCCCCCCGAACAGATACGCAGTATTTT.

V gene TRBV25-1 combines with J gene TRBJ1-4, with TRBD1 matching over 7 bases. Losses at the gene ends were 4 bases for V and 5 bases for J; bases not matched to a gene: 7. Looked up from germline, CDR1 is MGHDK and CDR2 is SYGVNS. The CDR3 length is 15 residues. CDR3 DNA sequence: TGTGCCAGCAGTGCAGTGGACAGGAAAAATGAAAAACTGTTTTTT. Its protein product is CASSAVDRKNEKLFF. Full variable domain (remainder filled in from reference TRBV25-1 and TRBJ1-4): EADIYQTPRYLVIGTGKKITLECSQTMGHDKMYWYQQDPGMELHLIHYSYGVNSTEKGDLSSESTVSRIRTEHFPLTLESARPSHTSQYLCASSAVDRKNEKLFFGSGTQLSVL.

The rearrangement joins TRBV7-2 to TRBJ2-1; 7 bases agree with TRBD2. The CDR3 has 12 amino acids. CDR1 and CDR2 from the germline V gene are SGHTA and FQGNSA. The junction had 5 bases not matched to a gene; V was cut back by 4 bases and J by 11 bases. The CDR3 protein is CASSSIAGKQFF. The CDR3 nucleotides read TGTGCCAGCAGCTCTATAGCGGGCAAGCAGTTCTTC. Full variable domain (remainder filled in from reference TRBV7-2 and TRBJ2-1): GAGVSQSPSNKVTEKGKDVELRCDPISGHTALYWYRQSLGQGLEFLIYFQGNSAPDKSGLPSDRFSAERTGGSVSTLTIQRTQQEDSAVYLCASSSIAGKQFFGPGTRLTVL.

This chain joins TRBV4-1 and TRBJ2-7; D unclear. CDR3 length: 15 residues. Per germline, CDR1 MGHRA and CDR2 YSYEKL. The ends were cut back, 1 base at V and 5 bases at J, with 15 bases in the middle. In nucleotides, the CDR3 is TGCGCCAGCAGCCAAGCCCCAGGTCCCTGGCACGAGCAGTACTTC. It is translated as CASSQAPGPWHEQYF.

The chain couples TRBV11-2 to TRBJ2-5, with 7 bases aligning to TRBD2. Germline V gene data show CDR1 as SGHAT and CDR2 as FQNNGV. V lost 0 bases to trimming and J lost 5 bases; unmatched junction nucleotides: 9. The CDR3 has 16 amino acids. In DNA form, the CDR3 reads TGTGCCAGCAGCTTAGATAGTACTAGCGCAACGGAGACCCAGTACTTC. Its protein is CASSLDSTSATETQYF.

J is TRBJ1-3 and V is TRBV6-5; 7 bases are a match to TRBD1. Trimming cost V 0 bases and J 4 bases; bases outside gene matches: 6. The CDR3 is 16 amino acids. Germline V gene data show CDR1 as MNHEY and CDR2 as SVGAGI. Written as DNA, the CDR3 is TGTGCCAGCAGTTACTCCTCACAGGGGCCCGGAAACACCATATATTTT. Translation gives CASSYSSQGPGNTIYF.

This clone was seen a few times. The gene calls are TRBV28 and TRBJ2-3; 8 bases align to TRBD1. In germline, CDR1 is MDHEN, CDR2 SYDVKM. The CDR3 is 13 residues long. Trimming removed 3 bases from V and 7 bases from J; junction bases left unmatched: 3. The CDR3 reads CASSFRGRNTQYF. The DNA for the CDR3 is TGTGCCAGCAGTTTCAGGGGGCGCAATACGCAGTATTTT.

V usage is TRBV13 and J usage is TRBJ2-5, with no clear D. V was shortened by 5 bases and J by 7 bases, with 14 bases between the two germline ends. The CDR3 is 13 residues long. Per the germline V gene, CDR1 is PRHDT and CDR2 is FYEKMQ (reference sequence). In DNA, the CDR3 is TGTGCCAGCAGCGTTAGCCCGGTAGGGACCCAGTACTTC. Translating gives CASSVSPVGTQYF.

The chain joins TRBV14 to TRBJ1-6; 7 nucleotides agree with TRBD1. The CDR3 has 16 residues. Germline V CDR1 and CDR2: SGHDN, FVKESK. J lost 5 bases, V lost 3 bases, and 7 bases had no gene match. CDR3 region: CASSHTGTEDNSPLHF. The CDR3 region has the DNA TGTGCCAGCAGCCATACAGGGACAGAAGATAATTCACCCCTCCACTTT. Combining the CDR3 with reference TRBV14 and TRBJ1-6 gives the whole variable domain EAGVTQFPSHSVIEKGQTVTLRCDPISGHDNLYWYRRVMGKEIKFLLHFVKESKQDESGMPNNRFLAERTGGTYSTLKVQPAELEDSGVYFCASSHTGTEDNSPLHFGNGTRLTVT.

V is TRBV2 and J is TRBJ2-3; 12 bases match TRBD2. The germline CDR1 and CDR2 sequences are SNHLY and FYNNEI. The CDR3 has 15 amino acids. With V trimmed by 6 bases and J by 4 bases, 5 bases remained unmatched. CDR3 amino acids: CASRRTSGKADTQYF. The DNA of the CDR3 is TGTGCCAGCAGAAGGACTAGCGGGAAGGCAGATACGCAGTATTTT.

The chain uses TRBV10-3 and TRBJ1-2; TRBD1 agrees at 7 bases. J was trimmed by 0 bases and V by 7 bases; bases with no gene match: 5. Germline CDR1 ENHRY, CDR2 SYGVKD. The CDR3 sequence is 14 residues long. Here the CDR3 DNA reads TGTGCCATCACCATGACAGGGTCTAACTATGGCTACACCTTC. It yields the protein CAITMTGSNYGYTF.

J is TRBJ2-7 and V is TRBV5-1; 8 bases match TRBD1. There are 15 residues in the CDR3. Germline V gives CDR1 SGHRS, CDR2 YFSETQ. V was clipped by 1 base and J by 6 bases; unmatched bases: 9. The CDR3 reads CASSLSEQGVTEQYF. The DNA of the CDR3 is TGCGCCAGCAGCTTGTCGGAACAGGGGGTTACCGAGCAGTACTTC.

The chain is built from TRBV12-3 or TRBV12-4 and TRBJ1-4, with D hard to call. V shed 3 bases and J shed 8 bases, with 10 bases lying between them. The CDR3 sequence is 13 residues long. CDR3 sequence: CASSFGAGEKLFF. CDR3 nucleotides: TGTGCCAGCAGTTTTGGTGCGGGAGAAAAACTGTTTTTT.

The chain has TRBV5-8 and TRBJ2-2, with D perhaps TRBD2 (6 bases). This CDR3 is 17 amino acids long. Trimming left V 4 bases short and J 0 bases short, with 16 bases between. Germline CDR1 and CDR2: SGHTS and YDEGEE. The CDR3 protein is CASSRGGGRTNTGELFF. CDR3 coding DNA: TGTGCCAGCAGCCGGGGAGGCGGGCGAACGAACACCGGGGAGCTGTTTTTT.

The chain links TRBV19 to TRBJ2-1; 9 bases are shared with TRBD2. Losses at the gene ends were 3 bases for V and 5 bases for J; bases not matched to a gene: 5. Germline CDR1 and CDR2: LNHDA and SQIVND (reference sequence). The CDR3 totals 15 residues. The CDR3 protein is CASSMTSGINNEQFF. In DNA form, the CDR3 reads TGTGCCAGTAGTATGACTAGCGGAATAAACAATGAGCAGTTCTTC.

J is TRBJ2-7 and V is TRBV25-1; 8 nucleotides line up with TRBD1. This CDR3 comprises 14 residues. The V and J ends lost 2 bases and 6 bases, in that order; junction bases with no gene match: 6. Germline CDR1 MGHDK, CDR2 SYGVNS. In nucleotides, the CDR3 is TGTGCCAGCAGTGAACGGACAGGGTTCCGCGAGCAGTACTTC. It specifies CASSERTGFREQYF.

In its sample, this clone was seen many times. This chain joins TRBV9 and TRBJ1-4; 9 bases are a match to TRBD1. The CDR3 spans 13 residues. V dropped 4 bases and J dropped 8; count of bases not matched to a gene: 3. Germline CDR1 reads SGDLS; CDR2 reads YYNGEE. The CDR3 bases are TGTGCCAGCAGCCATGACAGGGGGGAAAAACTGTTTTTT. Residues: CASSHDRGEKLFF.

The rearrangement uses TRBV18 and TRBJ2-3; D gene unclear. The CDR3 runs 13 residues. The V end lost 0 bases, the J end lost 5 bases, and 6 bases lay between the germline ends. Germline V gene sequence: CDR1 KGHSH, CDR2 LQKENI. In nucleotides, the CDR3 is TGTGCCAGCTCACCACCGGGCCAAGATACGCAGTATTTT. Translated: CASSPPGQDTQYF.

V gene TRBV5-4 combines with J gene TRBJ1-2, with 8 bases matching TRBD1. Trimming took 4 bases from V and 9 from J; bases not matched to a gene: 5. Germline V gene sequence: CDR1 SGHNT, CDR2 YYREEE (reference sequence). The CDR3 contains 12 residues. This CDR3 is CASSARTGSYTF. The CDR3 region has the DNA TGTGCCAGCAGCGCCCGGACAGGGAGCTACACCTTC.